A single sample gave rise to the 10 T cell receptor beta chains below, sequenced in a study of cytomegalovirus exposure and HLA in healthy donors (dated by TCRdb to 2017 to 2019). The method behind the library was the immunoSEQ multiplex PCR assay. A mixture of 60 forward primers for TCR Vbeta segments and 13 reverse primers for TCR Jbeta segments was used in the multiplex PCR. TCRdb stores this immuneACCESS table with in-frame sequences only. Part of the clones is absent; in the studies checked, under half of the shortfall reflects unresolved V genes, and no reason is known for the rest. The sample profile shows 90,000 to 120,000 clones; roughly four fifths of them were found once. Of the sample, 14% falls within the top ten clones. Sequenced sample: PBMCs. These TCRs come from a male donor in good health and CMV-seropositive.

In this sample, this clone turned up once. The J gene is TRBJ1-1, the V gene TRBV18, with 7 positions matching TRBD1. CDR1 is KGHSH, CDR2 LQKENI, per germline. V trimming: 6 bases; J trimming: 3 bases; junction bases outside the gene matches: 7. This CDR3 contains 14 residues. CDR3 coding DNA: TGTGCCAGCTCCCAGACAGGGAGCTACACTGAAGCTTTCTTT. Its translation is CASSQTGSYTEAFF.

This chain links TRBV7-6 with TRBJ1-2; 10 positions agree with TRBD1. The germline CDR1 and CDR2 sequences are SGHVS and FNYEAQ. J was trimmed by 3 bases and V by 5 bases; bases with no gene match: 3. The CDR3 totals 14 residues. This CDR3 reads CASSLGQGDYGYTF. CDR3 DNA sequence: TGTGCCAGCAGCCTTGGACAGGGGGACTATGGCTACACCTTC.

The V call is TRBV14, the J call TRBJ2-2, with D unresolved. Germline V gene sequence: CDR1 SGHDN, CDR2 FVKESK. The ends were cut back, 3 bases at V and 1 base at J, with 9 bases in the middle. The CDR3 spans 15 residues. This chain's CDR3 is CASSHPTENTGELFF. The CDR3 nucleotides read TGTGCCAGCAGCCACCCCACAGAGAACACCGGGGAGCTGTTTTTT.

The chain couples TRBV6-6 to TRBJ2-7; the match to TRBD2 covers 8 bases. The CDR3 runs to 16 residues. After removal of 1 base from V and 0 bases from J, the junction contained 5 bases not matched to a gene. Per the germline V gene, CDR1 is MNHNY and CDR2 is SVGAGI (reference sequence). CDR3 coding DNA: TGTGCCAGCAGTTACTTGGGCGGGGGGAGCTCCTACGAGCAGTACTTC. This gives the protein CASSYLGGGSSYEQYF.

The V and J genes are TRBV7-8 and TRBJ1-1; perhaps TRBD1 as D (5 bases). V was pared by 2 bases and J by 11 bases, with 15 bases between. This CDR3 has 13 amino acids. Germline lookup yields CDR1 SGHVS and CDR2 FQNEAQ. CDR3 sequence (DNA): TGTGCCAGCAGCTTACCGGGGGGGATGAATGCTTTCTTT. Protein sequence: CASSLPGGMNAFF.

In its sample, this clone was seen once. This chain connects TRBV11-2 to TRBJ2-5; maybe TRBD1 (5 bases). Germline V lookup: CDR1 SGHAT, CDR2 FQNNGV. Trimming pared 9 bases from V and 3 bases from J, leaving 14 bases between. CDR3 size: 13 residues. Here the CDR3 reads CASIDRNEETQYF. CDR3 DNA sequence: TGTGCCAGTATAGACAGAAACGAAGAGACCCAGTACTTC.

The chain carries TRBV29-1 and TRBJ2-1; D is ambiguous. The CDR3 consists of 14 residues. V lost 6 bases and J lost 0, with 12 bases in between. Germline V gene sequence: CDR1 SQVTM, CDR2 ANQGSEA. The CDR3 spells CSVATHFSYNEQFF. CDR3 DNA sequence: TGCAGCGTAGCCACGCATTTCTCCTACAATGAGCAGTTCTTC.

The J gene is TRBJ1-5, the V gene TRBV29-1; 9 bases align to TRBD1. V lost 5 bases and J lost 6; bases outside the gene matches: 2. The CDR3 sequence is 12 residues long. In germline, CDR1 is SQVTM, CDR2 ANQGSEA. The CDR3 loop reads CSVSDRGQPQHF. The DNA of the CDR3 is TGCAGCGTTTCGGACAGGGGTCAGCCCCAGCATTTT.

This clone was picked up one time. The J gene is TRBJ1-6, the V gene TRBV15, with 7 positions matching TRBD1. V shed 1 base and J 7 bases; nucleotides not matched to a gene: 7. Germline V gene sequence: CDR1 LNHNV, CDR2 YYDKDF (reference sequence). The CDR3 has 16 amino acids. CDR3 residues: CATSRVSGTANSPLHF. DNA for the CDR3: TGTGCCACCAGCAGAGTATCCGGGACAGCAAATTCACCCCTCCACTTT.

This rearrangement joins TRBV7-2 to TRBJ1-2; D is undetermined. The CDR3 covers 14 residues. The V and J ends lost 3 bases and 8 bases respectively, with 16 bases between them. Germline lookup yields CDR1 SGHTA and CDR2 FQGNSA. In DNA, the CDR3 is TGTGCCAGCAGCTTTAATGACGGAGCGCGGGGCTACACCTTC. It codes for CASSFNDGARGYTF.